This T cell receptor beta chain was recorded in a study of shared clonotypes between healthy human individuals. This clone came up once. Germline-derived CDR1 and CDR2 are DFQATT and SNEGSKA (reference sequence). This CDR3 contains 11 residues. Produced via immunoSEQ multiplex PCR; TCRdb's table is partial and in-frame only. The sample lists 700,000 or so clones, 72% seen once, with around 1.8% in the top ten. The TCR sequence derives from a woman younger than 45 in good health. The sequenced sample consisted of memory CD4+ T cells sorted from blood. Subset meaning: CD45RA-negative fraction. This chain uses TRBV20-1 with TRBJ1-2, with TRBD1 matching 8 bases. The CDR3 loop is CRPQGANGYTF. DNA for the CDR3: TGCAGGCCCCAGGGGGCGAATGGCTACACCTTC.